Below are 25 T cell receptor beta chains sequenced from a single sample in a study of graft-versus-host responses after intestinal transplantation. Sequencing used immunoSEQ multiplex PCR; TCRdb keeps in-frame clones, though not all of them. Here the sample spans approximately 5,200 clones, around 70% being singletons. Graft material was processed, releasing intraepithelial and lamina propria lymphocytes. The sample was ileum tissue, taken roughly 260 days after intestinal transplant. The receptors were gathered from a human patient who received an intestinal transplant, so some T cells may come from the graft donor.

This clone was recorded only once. The CDR3 nucleotides are TGTGCCAGCAGCGGACTAGCGGCTGACAATGAGCAGTTCTTC. It is translated as CASSGLAADNEQFF. The V call is TRBV5-4, the J call TRBJ2-1; 10 bases are a match to TRBD2. This CDR3 comprises 14 residues. V was pared by 4 bases and J by 5 bases, with 3 bases of the junction left unmatched. Germline V gives CDR1 SGHNT, CDR2 YYREEE (reference sequence).

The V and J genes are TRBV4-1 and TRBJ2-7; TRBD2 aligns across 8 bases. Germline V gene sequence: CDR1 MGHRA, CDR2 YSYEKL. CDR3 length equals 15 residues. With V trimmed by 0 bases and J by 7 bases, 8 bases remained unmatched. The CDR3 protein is CASSQEVAGIGEQYF. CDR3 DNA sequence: TGCGCCAGCAGCCAAGAGGTAGCGGGAATAGGTGAGCAGTACTTC.

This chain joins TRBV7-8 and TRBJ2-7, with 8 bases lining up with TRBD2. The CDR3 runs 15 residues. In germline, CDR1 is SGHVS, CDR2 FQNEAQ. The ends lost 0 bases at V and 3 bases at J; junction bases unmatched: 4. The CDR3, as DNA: TGTGCCAGCAGCTTAGCGGCGGGAGGCTTCTACGAGCAGTACTTC. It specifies CASSLAAGGFYEQYF.

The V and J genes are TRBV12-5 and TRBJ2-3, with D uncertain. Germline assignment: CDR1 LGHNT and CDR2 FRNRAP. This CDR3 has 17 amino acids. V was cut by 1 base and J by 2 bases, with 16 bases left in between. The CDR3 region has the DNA TGTGCTAGTGGTTTGGGATGGGCATTACCGACCACAGATACGCAGTATTTT. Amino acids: CASGLGWALPTTDTQYF.

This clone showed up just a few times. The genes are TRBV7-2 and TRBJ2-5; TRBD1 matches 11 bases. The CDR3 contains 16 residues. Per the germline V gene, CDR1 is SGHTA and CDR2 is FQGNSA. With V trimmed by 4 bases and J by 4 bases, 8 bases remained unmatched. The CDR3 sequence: CASSYGTGGIGETQYF. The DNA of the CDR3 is TGTGCCAGCAGCTACGGGACAGGGGGTATTGGAGAGACCCAGTACTTC.

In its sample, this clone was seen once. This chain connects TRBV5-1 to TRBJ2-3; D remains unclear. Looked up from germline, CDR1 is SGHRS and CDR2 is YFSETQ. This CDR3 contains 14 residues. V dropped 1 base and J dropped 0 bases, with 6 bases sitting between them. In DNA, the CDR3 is TGCGCCAGCAGCTTGAGCACTAGCACAGATACGCAGTATTTT. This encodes CASSLSTSTDTQYF.

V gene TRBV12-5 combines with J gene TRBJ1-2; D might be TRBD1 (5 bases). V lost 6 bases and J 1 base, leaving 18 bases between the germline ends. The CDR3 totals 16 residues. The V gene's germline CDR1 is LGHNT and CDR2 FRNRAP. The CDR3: CASGTETRSLNYGYTF. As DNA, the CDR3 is TGTGCTAGTGGGACAGAGACCCGTTCTCTTAACTATGGCTACACCTTC.

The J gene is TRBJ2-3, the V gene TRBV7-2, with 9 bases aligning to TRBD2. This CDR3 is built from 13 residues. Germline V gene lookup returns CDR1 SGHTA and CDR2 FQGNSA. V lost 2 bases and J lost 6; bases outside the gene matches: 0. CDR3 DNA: TGTGCCAGCAGCTTAAGCGGGGGGGATACGCAGTATTTT. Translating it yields CASSLSGGDTQYF.

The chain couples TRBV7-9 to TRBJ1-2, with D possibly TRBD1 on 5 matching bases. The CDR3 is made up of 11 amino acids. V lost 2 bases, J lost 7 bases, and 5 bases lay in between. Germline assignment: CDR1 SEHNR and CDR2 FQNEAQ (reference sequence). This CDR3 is CASSLQGGYTF. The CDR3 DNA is TGTGCCAGCAGCTTACAGGGTGGCTACACCTTC.

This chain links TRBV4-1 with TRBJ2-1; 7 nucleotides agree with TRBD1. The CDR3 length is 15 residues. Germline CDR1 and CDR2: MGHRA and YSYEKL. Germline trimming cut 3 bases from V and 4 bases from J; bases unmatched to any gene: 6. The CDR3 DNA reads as TGCGCCAGCAGCCACCCGGACAGGCTTTACAATGAGCAGTTCTTC. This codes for CASSHPDRLYNEQFF.

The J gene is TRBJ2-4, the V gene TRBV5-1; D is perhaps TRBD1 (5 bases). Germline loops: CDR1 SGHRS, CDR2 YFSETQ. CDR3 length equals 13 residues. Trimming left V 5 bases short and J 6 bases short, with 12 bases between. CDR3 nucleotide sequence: TGCGCCAGCAGGCCGACAGCCGGAAACATTCAGTACTTC. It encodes CASRPTAGNIQYF.

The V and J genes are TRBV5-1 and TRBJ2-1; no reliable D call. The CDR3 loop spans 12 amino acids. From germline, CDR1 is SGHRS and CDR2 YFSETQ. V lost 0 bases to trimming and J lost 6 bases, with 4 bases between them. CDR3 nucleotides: TGCGCCAGCAGCTTGGAGAGCAATGAGCAGTTCTTC. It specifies CASSLESNEQFF. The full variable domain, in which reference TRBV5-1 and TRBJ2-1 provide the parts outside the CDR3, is KAGVTQTPRYLIKTRGQQVTLSCSPISGHRSVSWYQQTPGQGLQFLFEYFSETQRNKGNFPGRFSGRQFSNSRSEMNVSTLELGDSALYLCASSLESNEQFFGPGTRLTVL.

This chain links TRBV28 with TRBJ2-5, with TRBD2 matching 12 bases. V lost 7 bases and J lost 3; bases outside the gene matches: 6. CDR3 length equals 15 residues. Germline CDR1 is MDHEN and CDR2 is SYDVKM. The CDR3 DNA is TGTGCCAGCACCTCCCGGACTAGCGGGGAAGAGACCCAGTACTTC. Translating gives CASTSRTSGEETQYF.

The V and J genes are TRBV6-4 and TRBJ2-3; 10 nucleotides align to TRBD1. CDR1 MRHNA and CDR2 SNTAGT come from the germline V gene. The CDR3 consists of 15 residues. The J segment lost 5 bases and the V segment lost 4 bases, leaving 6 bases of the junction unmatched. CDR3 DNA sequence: TGTGCCAGCAGTGCCGGACAGGGGGAAGGAGATACGCAGTATTTT. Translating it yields CASSAGQGEGDTQYF.

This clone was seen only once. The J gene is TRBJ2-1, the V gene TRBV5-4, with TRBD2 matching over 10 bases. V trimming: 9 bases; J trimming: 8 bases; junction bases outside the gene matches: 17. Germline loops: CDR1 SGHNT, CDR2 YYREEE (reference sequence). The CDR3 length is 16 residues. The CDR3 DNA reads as TGTGCCACCCGCAAGGGACCGGCTAGCGGGAGCGATGAGCAGTTCTTC. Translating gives CATRKGPASGSDEQFF.

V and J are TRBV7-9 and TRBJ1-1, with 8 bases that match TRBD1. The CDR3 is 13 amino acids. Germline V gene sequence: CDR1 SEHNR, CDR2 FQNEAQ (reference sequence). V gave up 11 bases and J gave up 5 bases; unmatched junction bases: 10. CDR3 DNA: TGTGCCTCGTCGCAGGGGGCGCGGACTGAAGCTTTCTTT. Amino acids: CASSQGARTEAFF.

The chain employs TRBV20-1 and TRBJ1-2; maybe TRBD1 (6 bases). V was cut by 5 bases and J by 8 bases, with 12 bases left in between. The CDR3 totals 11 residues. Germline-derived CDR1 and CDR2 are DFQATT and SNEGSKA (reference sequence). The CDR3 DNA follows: TGCAGTGCTCGAGGGGGGGACGGCTACACCTTC. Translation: CSARGGDGYTF.

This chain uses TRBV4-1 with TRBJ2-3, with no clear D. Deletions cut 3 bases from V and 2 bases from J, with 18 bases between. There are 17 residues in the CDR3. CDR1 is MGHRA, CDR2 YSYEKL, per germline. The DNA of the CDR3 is TGCGCCAGCAGCCAGGGCCCCGCCAGGCCGACCACAGATACGCAGTATTTT. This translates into CASSQGPARPTTDTQYF.

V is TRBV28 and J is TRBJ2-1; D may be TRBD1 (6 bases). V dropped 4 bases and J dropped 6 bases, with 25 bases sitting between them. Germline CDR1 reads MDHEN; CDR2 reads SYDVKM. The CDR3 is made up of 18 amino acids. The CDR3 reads CASSWGFETGSFGNEQFF. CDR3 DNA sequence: TGTGCCAGCAGTTGGGGCTTCGAAACAGGGAGTTTCGGCAATGAGCAGTTCTTC.

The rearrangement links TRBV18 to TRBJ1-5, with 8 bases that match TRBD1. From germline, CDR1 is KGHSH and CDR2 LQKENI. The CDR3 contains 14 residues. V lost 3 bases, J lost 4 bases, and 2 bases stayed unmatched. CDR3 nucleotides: TGTGCCAGCTCACCCACAGGGGGGAATCAGCCCCAGCATTTT. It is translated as CASSPTGGNQPQHF.

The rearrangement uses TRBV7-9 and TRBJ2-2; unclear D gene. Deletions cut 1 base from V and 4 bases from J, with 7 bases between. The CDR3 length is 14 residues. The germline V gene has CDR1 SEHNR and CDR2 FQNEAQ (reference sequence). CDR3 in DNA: TGTGCCAGCAGCTTAGAGGCGGTCACCGGGGAGCTGTTTTTT. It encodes CASSLEAVTGELFF.

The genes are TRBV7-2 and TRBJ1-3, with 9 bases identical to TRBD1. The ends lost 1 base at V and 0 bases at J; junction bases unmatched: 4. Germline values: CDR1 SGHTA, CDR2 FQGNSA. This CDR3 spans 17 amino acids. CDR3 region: CASSLVGTGNSGNTIYF. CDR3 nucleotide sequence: TGTGCCAGCAGCTTAGTCGGGACAGGGAACTCTGGAAACACCATATATTTT.

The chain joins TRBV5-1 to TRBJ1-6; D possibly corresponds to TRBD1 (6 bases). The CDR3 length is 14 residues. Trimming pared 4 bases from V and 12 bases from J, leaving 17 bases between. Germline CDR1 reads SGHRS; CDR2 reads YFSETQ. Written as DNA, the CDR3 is TGCGCCAGCAGCAAAGGACAGTCCTTTTTACCCCTCCACTTT. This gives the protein CASSKGQSFLPLHF.

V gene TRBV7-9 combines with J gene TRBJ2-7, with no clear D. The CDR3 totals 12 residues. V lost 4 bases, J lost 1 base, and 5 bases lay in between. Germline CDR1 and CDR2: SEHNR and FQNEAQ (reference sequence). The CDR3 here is CASSYGSYEQYF. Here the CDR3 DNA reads TGTGCCAGCAGCTACGGGTCCTACGAGCAGTACTTC.

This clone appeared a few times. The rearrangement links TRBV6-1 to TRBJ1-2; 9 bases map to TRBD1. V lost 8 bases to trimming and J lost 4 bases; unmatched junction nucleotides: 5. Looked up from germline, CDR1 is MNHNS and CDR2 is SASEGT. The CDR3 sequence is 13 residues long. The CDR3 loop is CASRQGDRYGYTF. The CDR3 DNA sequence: TGTGCCAGCCGACAGGGGGACCGCTATGGCTACACCTTC.